The 12 T cell receptor beta chains listed next were all sequenced from one sample in a study of blood T cells in healthy people across ages. A J-beta primer mix and a sample-barcoded 5' primer were used in a second PCR of about 6 to 12 cycles. A single record per CDR3 protein comes from TCRdb applying MiXCR to the 5' RACE reads. The sample comprises roughly 1,300,000 distinct CDR3 sequences, 55% to 75% of which are singletons, and about 6.3% rests with the top ten. The sequencing input was blood. These receptors all come from a man between 18 and 35 years old in good health.

V usage is TRBV14 and J usage is TRBJ2-3; D is ambiguous. The CDR3 loop spans 12 amino acids. V lost 1 base to trimming and J lost 7 bases, with 6 bases between them. In germline, CDR1 is SGHDN, CDR2 FVKESK. For the CDR3, the DNA is TGTGCCAGCAGCCAAGGTCGGCATACGCAGTATTTT. It codes for CASSQGRHTQYF.

This clonotype showed up just a few times. V usage is TRBV29-1 and J usage is TRBJ2-4, with 8 bases aligning to TRBD1. The closer fit of TRBJ2-7 to the DNA end suggests the J call may be wrong. This CDR3 contains 13 residues. Germline loops: CDR1 SQVTM, CDR2 ANQGSEA. The CDR3 DNA follows: TGCAGCGTTGCAGGGGGCTACTCCTACGAGCAGTACTTC. This translates into CSVAGGYSYEQYF.

This sequence joins TRBV20-1 and TRBJ2-1; D might be TRBD2 (5 bases). This CDR3 is built from 14 residues. CDR1 and CDR2 from the germline V gene are DFQATT and SNEGSKA (reference sequence). Trimming stripped 0 bases from V and 14 bases from J, with 20 bases between. In DNA, the CDR3 is TGCAGTGCTAGAGATCTTGAGGGCTCAAATAGGGAGTTCTTC. It yields the protein CSARDLEGSNREFF.

This chain uses TRBV4-3 with TRBJ1-4, with D perhaps TRBD1 (5 bases). CDR1 is LGHNA, CDR2 YSLEER, per germline. Trimming cost V 1 base and J 5 bases, with 8 bases left between them. The CDR3 contains 14 residues. This CDR3 is CASSQGRANEKLFF. CDR3 DNA sequence: TGCGCCAGCAGCCAAGGCAGGGCCAATGAAAAACTGTTTTTT.

V gene TRBV25-1 combines with J gene TRBJ2-5; TRBD2 matches 13 bases. Germline CDR1 is MGHDK and CDR2 is SYGVNS. Trimming cost V 6 bases and J 5 bases; bases outside gene matches: 6. CDR3 length: 15 residues. This CDR3 is CASRRTSGGGETQYF. CDR3 in DNA: TGTGCCAGCAGACGGACTAGCGGGGGAGGGGAGACCCAGTACTTC.

This chain joins TRBV30 and TRBJ2-6; tentatively, D is TRBD2 (6 bases). V dropped 1 base and J dropped 0 bases, with 10 bases sitting between them. The CDR3 spans 16 residues. Per germline, CDR1 GTSNPN and CDR2 SVGIG (reference sequence). The CDR3 sequence is CAWSGRRASGANVLTF. In nucleotides, the CDR3 is TGTGCCTGGAGTGGCAGGAGGGCCTCTGGGGCCAACGTCCTGACTTTC.

The genes are TRBV3-1 and TRBJ2-5; D may be TRBD1 (6 bases). With 3 bases removed from V and 2 bases from J, the gap between germline ends came to 16 bases. The CDR3 length is 16 residues. CDR1 and CDR2 from the germline V gene are LGHDT and YNNKEL (reference sequence). CDR3 residues: CASSHLQGVRQETQYF. For the CDR3, the DNA is TGTGCCAGCAGCCATTTACAGGGAGTAAGGCAAGAGACCCAGTACTTC.

The chain is built from TRBV12-3 or TRBV12-4 and TRBJ2-2; D is unclear. V was trimmed by 8 bases and J by 0 bases, leaving 7 bases between them. The CDR3 consists of 13 residues. This CDR3 is CASVTTNTGELFF. The DNA for the CDR3 is TGTGCCAGCGTCACGACGAACACCGGGGAGCTGTTTTTT.

The chain employs TRBV12-3 or TRBV12-4 and TRBJ2-3; D is undetermined. The CDR3 runs 13 residues. Trimming took 5 bases from V and 6 from J, leaving 12 bases between them. The CDR3 DNA is TGTGCCAGCAGTGTGCAGATTCGGGATACGCAGTATTTT. Protein sequence: CASSVQIRDTQYF.

The chain recombines TRBV4-1 with TRBJ2-1; D gene unclear. Germline-derived CDR1 and CDR2 are MGHRA and YSYEKL. The CDR3 is 14 amino acids. Trimming left V 1 base short and J 4 bases short, with 8 bases between. DNA for the CDR3: TGCGCCAGCAGCCAAGCCATTGCATACAATGAGCAGTTCTTC. It translates to CASSQAIAYNEQFF.

This clonotype was picked up a small number of times. The chain has TRBV27 and TRBJ2-6; the D is unclear. CDR3 size: 15 residues. Germline V gene lookup returns CDR1 MNHEY and CDR2 SMNVEV (reference sequence). Deletions cut 2 bases from V and 2 bases from J, with 7 bases between. CDR3 amino acids: CASSLGSTGANVLTF. Here the CDR3 DNA reads TGTGCCAGCAGTTTAGGGTCGACTGGGGCCAACGTCCTGACTTTC.

V gene TRBV6-1 combines with J gene TRBJ2-4; TRBD1 is a possible D gene (6 bases). The better agreement between TRBJ2-7 and the DNA end casts doubt on the J call. The CDR3 is 15 residues long. Per the germline V gene, CDR1 is MNHNS and CDR2 is SASEGT. CDR3 protein: CASSERATGTYEQYF. CDR3 DNA: TGTGCCAGCAGTGAAAGGGCGACAGGAACCTACGAGCAGTACTTC.